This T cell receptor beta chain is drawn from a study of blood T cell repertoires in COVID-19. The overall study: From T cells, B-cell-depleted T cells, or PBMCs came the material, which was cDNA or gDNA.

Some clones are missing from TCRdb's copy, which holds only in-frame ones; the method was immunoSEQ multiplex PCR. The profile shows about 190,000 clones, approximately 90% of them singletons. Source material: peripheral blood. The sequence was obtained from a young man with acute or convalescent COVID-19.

CDR3 sequence (DNA): TGTGCCAGCAGCTTAGTCCAGGAATTTTATGGCTACACCTTC. Translation: CASSLVQEFYGYTF. The V gene is TRBV7-8, the J gene TRBJ1-2; no reliable D call. The CDR3 covers 14 residues. Trimming pared 1 base from V and 5 bases from J, leaving 11 bases between. Germline CDR1 and CDR2: SGHVS and FQNEAQ.